One sample yielded the 27 T cell receptor beta chains listed below, sequenced in a study of blood T cell repertoires in COVID-19. Here immunoSEQ multiplex PCR was the method, and the copy in TCRdb shows in-frame clones only, minus some. The data contain roughly 350,000 clones, around 87% of them singletons. The specimen sequenced was peripheral blood. Receptors originate from a woman in her thirties with COVID-19, enrolled during active disease.

The V gene is TRBV3-1 (or the pseudogene TRBV3-2), the J gene TRBJ2-7; D might be TRBD1 (5 bases). The V end was cut by 6 bases, the J end by 6 bases, with 12 bases between. The CDR3 runs 12 residues. In germline, CDR1 is LGHDT, CDR2 YNNKEL (reference sequence). The CDR3 DNA follows: TGTGCCAGCAGGAGGCAGGGCGGCGAGCAGTACTTC. Encoded protein: CASRRQGGEQYF.

A remark on this clone: Distinct nucleotide sequences in the sample also encode this CDR3. This rearrangement joins TRBV19 to TRBJ2-7; 10 bases agree with TRBD2. V trimming: 5 bases; J trimming: 2 bases; junction bases outside the gene matches: 3. The CDR3 loop spans 14 amino acids. The germline gives CDR1 LNHDA, CDR2 SQIVND (reference sequence). The DNA of the CDR3 is TGTGCCAGTAGTTTAGCGGGAGGCCCCTACGAGCAGTACTTC. It codes for CASSLAGGPYEQYF.

This chain uses TRBV7-2 with TRBJ2-7; 13 bases fit TRBD2. Trimming took 7 bases from V and 7 from J; bases not matched to a gene: 10. The CDR3 runs to 15 residues. Germline V gives CDR1 SGHTA, CDR2 FQGNSA. The CDR3 DNA is TGTGCCAGCAACCCCGGACTAGCGGGAGTGGGGGAGCAGTACTTC. This gives the protein CASNPGLAGVGEQYF.

The J gene is TRBJ2-3, the V gene TRBV6-5, with D possibly being TRBD1 (6 bases). This CDR3 region has 15 residues. CDR1 and CDR2 from the germline V gene are MNHEY and SVGAGI. V was shortened by 2 bases and J by 1 base, with 10 bases between the two germline ends. In nucleotides, the CDR3 is TGTGCCAGCAGTTACCCGGGACACCGCACAGATACGCAGTATTTT. The encoded protein is CASSYPGHRTDTQYF.

The chain joins TRBV19 to TRBJ2-7; 7 nucleotides agree with TRBD1. Germline V gives CDR1 LNHDA, CDR2 SQIVND (reference sequence). The CDR3 covers 14 residues. The V and J ends lost 3 bases and 5 bases, in that order; junction bases with no gene match: 7. The CDR3 DNA sequence: TGTGCCAGTAGTATCAGGACAGGCCCCCACGAGCAGTACTTC. It codes for CASSIRTGPHEQYF.

The genes are TRBV4-1 and TRBJ2-7, with D possibly matching TRBD1 (6 bases). The CDR3 runs to 11 residues. The V gene's germline CDR1 is MGHRA and CDR2 YSYEKL. Trimming shortened V by 3 bases and J by 6 bases, and 6 bases separated the two germline ends. CDR3: CASSQTGEQYF. The CDR3 nucleotides read TGCGCCAGCAGCCAGACAGGCGAGCAGTACTTC.

The chain carries TRBV6-5 and TRBJ2-7, with D unresolved. Germline V CDR1 and CDR2: MNHEY, SVGAGI. V was shortened by 5 bases and J by 4 bases, with 9 bases between the two germline ends. The CDR3 consists of 12 residues. The CDR3 spells CASSRTSYEQYF. The CDR3 coding sequence is TGTGCCAGCAGTCGCACTTCATACGAGCAGTACTTC.

The V gene is TRBV6-5, the J gene TRBJ2-1, with 10 bases that match TRBD1. The germline CDR1 and CDR2 sequences are MNHEY and SVGAGI. This CDR3 region has 13 residues. With 9 bases clipped from V and 8 bases from J, the junction kept 7 bases outside the gene matches. The CDR3 DNA follows: TGTGCCAGTGTGACAGGGGGCAAGGATGAGCAGTTCTTC. This codes for CASVTGGKDEQFF.

The V and J genes are TRBV7-3 and TRBJ2-1; 9 bases match TRBD1. This CDR3 contains 13 residues. Looked up from germline, CDR1 is SGHTA and CDR2 is FQGTGA. After removal of 5 bases from V and 9 bases from J, the junction contained 5 bases not matched to a gene. CDR3 coding DNA: TGTGCCAGCAGCCAACAGGGGGCGGGTGAGCAGTTCTTC. It encodes CASSQQGAGEQFF.

This chain connects TRBV19 to TRBJ1-1; 8 bases line up with TRBD1. Germline CDR1 is LNHDA and CDR2 is SQIVND (reference sequence). This CDR3 is 12 amino acids long. V was pared by 4 bases and J by 11 bases, with 6 bases of the junction left unmatched. CDR3 sequence reads: CASSTRGLRAFF. CDR3 nucleotide sequence: TGTGCCAGTAGTACCAGGGGGCTGCGGGCTTTCTTT.

The chain uses TRBV10-3 and TRBJ2-7; 13 nucleotides agree with TRBD2. From germline, CDR1 is ENHRY and CDR2 SYGVKD. The CDR3 consists of 17 residues. After removal of 6 bases from V and 3 bases from J, the junction contained 11 bases not matched to a gene. The CDR3 nucleotides are TGTGCCATCAGCCCCGGGACTAGCGGGACTCACTACTACGAGCAGTACTTC. Protein product: CAISPGTSGTHYYEQYF.

The rearrangement joins TRBV7-2 to TRBJ2-5, with D perhaps matching TRBD2 (7 bases). This CDR3 has 14 amino acids. Germline assignment: CDR1 SGHTA and CDR2 FQGNSA. With 5 bases removed from V and 6 bases from J, the gap between germline ends came to 16 bases. This CDR3 reads CASSLGGGGKTQYF. The CDR3 DNA reads TGTGCCAGCAGCCTGGGAGGGGGTGGAAAGACCCAGTACTTC.

The rearrangement joins TRBV10-3 to TRBJ2-1; 8 bases line up with TRBD1. This CDR3 has 14 amino acids. Germline CDR1 ENHRY, CDR2 SYGVKD. V shed 6 bases, J shed 7 bases, and the junction held 8 bases outside the gene matches. Here the CDR3 DNA reads TGTGCCATCAGCGAAAGACAGGGGAGGAATGAGCAGTTCTTC. Translating gives CAISERQGRNEQFF.

The genes are TRBV7-2 and TRBJ2-3; D unresolved. Trimming took off 5 bases at V and 1 base at J, with 10 bases between the two ends. The CDR3 loop spans 14 amino acids. CDR1 is SGHTA and CDR2 is FQGNSA in the germline V gene. The CDR3 spells CASSQGSGTDTQYF. The CDR3 DNA follows: TGTGCCAGCAGCCAAGGCAGCGGCACAGATACGCAGTATTTT.

The chain combines TRBV25-1 with TRBJ1-2; D remains unclear. Germline V gives CDR1 MGHDK, CDR2 SYGVNS. The CDR3 length is 11 residues. The V and J ends lost 1 base and 5 bases respectively, with 2 bases between them. The CDR3 DNA follows: TGTGCCAGCAGTGAATCGTATGGCTACACCTTC. Translated: CASSESYGYTF.

This clone has just a few counts. The chain uses TRBV4-2 and TRBJ2-7; 16 bases are a match to TRBD2. Germline CDR1 LGHNA, CDR2 YNFKEQ. V shed 3 bases and J 4 bases; nucleotides not matched to a gene: 6. The CDR3 runs to 17 residues. The CDR3 nucleotides read TGTGCCAGCAGCCATGGGACTAGCGGGAGGGCCGTGTACGAGCAGTACTTC. Translated: CASSHGTSGRAVYEQYF.

The chain has TRBV27 and TRBJ1-6; D possibly corresponds to TRBD1 (5 bases). V was pared by 0 bases and J by 14 bases, with 17 bases between. CDR1 is MNHEY, CDR2 SMNVEV, per germline (reference sequence). The CDR3 length is 15 residues. In DNA, the CDR3 is TGTGCCAGCAGTTTATCCGGGCGGGGCCGCGACTCCCTCCACTTT. Its translation: CASSLSGRGRDSLHF.

This clone has a single count. The chain has TRBV7-3 and TRBJ2-2; no clear D gene. Per germline, CDR1 SGHTA and CDR2 FQGTGA. The CDR3 has 14 amino acids. Between the trimmed V and J ends, which lost 0 bases and 5 bases, there was a span of 7 bases. CDR3 sequence: CASSLTTGTGELFF. CDR3 coding DNA: TGTGCCAGCAGCTTAACGACCGGGACCGGGGAGCTGTTTTTT.

The genes are TRBV5-6 and TRBJ1-5, with 8 positions matching TRBD1. The CDR3 extends over 15 amino acids. Germline V CDR1 and CDR2: SGHDT, YYEEEE. The V and J ends lost 1 base and 7 bases, in that order; junction bases with no gene match: 7. CDR3 region: CASSLRPGGVQPQHF. Written as DNA, the CDR3 is TGTGCCAGCAGCTTGAGGCCAGGGGGCGTGCAGCCCCAGCATTTT.

This clone was observed a few times. The V and J genes are TRBV11-3 and TRBJ2-3; 9 nucleotides line up with TRBD1. CDR1 is SGHNT and CDR2 is YENEEA in the germline V gene. The length of the CDR3 is 16 residues. The V and J ends lost 5 bases and 0 bases, in that order; junction bases with no gene match: 6. DNA of the CDR3: TGTGCCAGCAGCGCAAGACAGGGGGTTAGCACAGATACGCAGTATTTT. Protein product: CASSARQGVSTDTQYF.

This sequence joins TRBV19 and TRBJ1-4, with 7 bases that match TRBD1. This CDR3 is 15 amino acids long. The V gene end was trimmed by 7 bases and the J gene end by 2 bases; junction bases not matched to a gene: 7. Germline V gene lookup returns CDR1 LNHDA and CDR2 SQIVND (reference sequence). The CDR3 DNA reads as TGTGCCAGTAAAAAAGGGGGCGCGACTAATGAAAAACTGTTTTTT. This codes for CASKKGGATNEKLFF.

The genes are TRBV5-5 and TRBJ1-5; no reliable D call. Trimming left V 0 bases short and J 3 bases short, with 10 bases between. The germline gives CDR1 SGHKS, CDR2 YYEKEE (reference sequence). This CDR3 spans 15 amino acids. The CDR3 nucleotides read TGTGCCAGCAGCTTGGATCCGCGGCTCAATCAGCCCCAGCATTTT. Translation: CASSLDPRLNQPQHF.

The chain couples TRBV30 to TRBJ1-2; D gene uncertain. Germline V lookup: CDR1 GTSNPN, CDR2 SVGIG (reference sequence). V lost 4 bases and J lost 4, with 7 bases in between. CDR3 length: 11 amino acids. The CDR3 region is CAWKPVYGYTF. In DNA form, the CDR3 reads TGTGCCTGGAAGCCGGTCTATGGCTACACCTTC.

The genes are TRBV3-1 (or the pseudogene TRBV3-2) and TRBJ2-1, with D maybe TRBD2 (5 bases). The V end was cut by 1 base, the J end by 4 bases, with 11 bases between. The germline V gene encodes CDR1 LGHDT and CDR2 YNNKEL (reference sequence). This CDR3 spans 15 amino acids. CDR3 DNA sequence: TGTGCCAGCAGCCAAGGGGGAGAAGGTTACAATGAGCAGTTCTTC. Translating gives CASSQGGEGYNEQFF.

This sequence joins TRBV7-3 and TRBJ2-1; 7 positions agree with TRBD2. After removal of 5 bases from V and 7 bases from J, the junction contained 11 bases not matched to a gene. Germline V gene data show CDR1 as SGHTA and CDR2 as FQGTGA. The CDR3 has 15 amino acids. The CDR3 sequence: CASSQGAGVSNEQFF. The CDR3 DNA follows: TGTGCCAGCAGCCAAGGGGCGGGAGTAAGTAATGAGCAGTTCTTC. The variable domain in full, completed from reference TRBV7-3 and TRBJ2-1, reads GAGVSQTPSNKVTEKGKYVELRCDPISGHTALYWYRQSLGQGPEFLIYFQGTGAADDSGLPNDRFFAVRPEGSVSTLKIQRTERGDSAVYLCASSQGAGVSNEQFFGPGTRLTVL.

The V call is TRBV7-6, the J call TRBJ1-1; maybe TRBD1 (6 bases). V dropped 5 bases and J dropped 2 bases, with 18 bases sitting between them. In germline, CDR1 is SGHVS, CDR2 FNYEAQ. The CDR3 sequence is 16 residues long. The CDR3 coding sequence is TGTGCCAGCAGCGCCGACAGGTCCTTGGGAAACACTGAAGCTTTCTTT. It translates to CASSADRSLGNTEAFF.

V usage is TRBV9 and J usage is TRBJ1-6; TRBD1 matches at 11 bases. This CDR3 is 15 amino acids long. With V trimmed by 0 bases and J by 10 bases, 3 bases remained unmatched. Per the germline V gene, CDR1 is SGDLS and CDR2 is YYNGEE. The CDR3, as DNA: TGTGCCAGCAGCGTAGATTGGACAGGGGGCTCACCCCTCCACTTT. Its translation is CASSVDWTGGSPLHF.